The sequence of this T cell receptor (beta chain) was determined in a study of T-cell reconstitution after alpha-beta-depleted transplantation in children. Study-level points and caveats: The study reportedly traced alpha-beta T cells about two months after transplant to several hundred expanded graft clones.

Trimming cost V 0 bases and J 4 bases, with 10 bases left between them. Germline lookup yields CDR1 LGHNA and CDR2 YSLEER. This CDR3 region has 15 residues. Unique molecular identifiers were built into the TCRbeta library. Using its own MiXCR run on the PCR reads, TCRdb lists one record per CDR3 protein. Of roughly 30,000 distinct CDR3 sequences listed, roughly 6.7% are singletons. This clonotype was detected ten times or more. Its specificity is unknown. The V and J genes are TRBV4-3 and TRBJ2-1; D uncertain. Specimen: peripheral blood, collected 60 days after TCRalphabeta/CD19-depleted stem cell transplant. This TCR was recovered from a child in the first two years of life who had a stem cell transplant for acute myeloid leukemia, so the T cells may come from the graft donor. For the CDR3, the DNA is TGCGCCAGCAGCCAAGATCTCGGGCCTTACAATGAGCAGTTCTTC. Translating it yields CASSQDLGPYNEQFF.